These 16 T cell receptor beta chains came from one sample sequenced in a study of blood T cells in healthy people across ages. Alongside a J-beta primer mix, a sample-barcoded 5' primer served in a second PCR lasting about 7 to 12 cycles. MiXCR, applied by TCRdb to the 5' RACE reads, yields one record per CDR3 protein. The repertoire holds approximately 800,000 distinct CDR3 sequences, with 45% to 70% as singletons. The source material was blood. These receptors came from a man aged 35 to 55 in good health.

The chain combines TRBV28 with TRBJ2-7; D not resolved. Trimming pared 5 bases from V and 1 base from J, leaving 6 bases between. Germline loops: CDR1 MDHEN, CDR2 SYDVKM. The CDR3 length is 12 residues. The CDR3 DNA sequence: TGTGCCAGCAGTAGGTATTCCTACGAGCAGTACTTC. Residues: CASSRYSYEQYF.

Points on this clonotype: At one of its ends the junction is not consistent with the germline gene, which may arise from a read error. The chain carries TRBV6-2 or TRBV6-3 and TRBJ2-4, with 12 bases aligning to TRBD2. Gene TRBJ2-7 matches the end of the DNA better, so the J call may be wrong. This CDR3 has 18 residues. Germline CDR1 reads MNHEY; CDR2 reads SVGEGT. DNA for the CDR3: TGTGCCAGCAGCATCTCCAGGGCTAGCGGGAGGGCCTCCGACGAGCAGTACTTC. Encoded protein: CASSISRASGRASDEQYF.

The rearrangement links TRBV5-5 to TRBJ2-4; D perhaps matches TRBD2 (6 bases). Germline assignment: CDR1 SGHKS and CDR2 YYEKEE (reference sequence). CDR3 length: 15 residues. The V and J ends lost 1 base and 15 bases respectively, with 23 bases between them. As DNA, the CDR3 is TGTGCCAGCAGCTTGACTCCTAGGAGGGCCGACGAGCGGTACTTC. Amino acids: CASSLTPRRADERYF.

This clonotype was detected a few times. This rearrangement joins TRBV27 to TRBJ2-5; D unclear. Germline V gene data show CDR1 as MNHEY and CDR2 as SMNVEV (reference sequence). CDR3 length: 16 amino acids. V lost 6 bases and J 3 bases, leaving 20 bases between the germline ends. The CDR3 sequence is CASSPTPEHLKETQYF. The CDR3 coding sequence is TGTGCCAGCAGCCCGACGCCGGAACATCTTAAAGAGACCCAGTACTTC.

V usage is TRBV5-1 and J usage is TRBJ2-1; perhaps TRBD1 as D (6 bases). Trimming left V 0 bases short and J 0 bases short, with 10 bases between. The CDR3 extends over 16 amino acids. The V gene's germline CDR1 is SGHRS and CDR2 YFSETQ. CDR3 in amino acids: CASSLEGVSSYNEQFF. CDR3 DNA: TGCGCCAGCAGCTTGGAGGGGGTGAGCTCCTACAATGAGCAGTTCTTC.

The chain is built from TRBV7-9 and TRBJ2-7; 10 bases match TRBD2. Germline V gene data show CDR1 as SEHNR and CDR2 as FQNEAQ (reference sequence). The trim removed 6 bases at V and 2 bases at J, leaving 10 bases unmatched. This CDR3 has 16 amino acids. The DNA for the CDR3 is TGTGCCAGCAGTATGTGGACTAGCGGAGAGACCTACGAGCAGTACTTC. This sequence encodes CASSMWTSGETYEQYF.

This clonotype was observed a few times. The CDR3 here is CASSYNSDTQYF. The CDR3 region has the DNA TGTGCCAGCAGTTATAATTCAGATACGCAGTATTTT. The V gene is TRBV6-5, the J gene TRBJ2-3; D is unclear. CDR1 is MNHEY, CDR2 SVGAGI, per germline. The CDR3 totals 12 residues. With 3 bases removed from V and 4 bases from J, the gap between germline ends came to 5 bases.

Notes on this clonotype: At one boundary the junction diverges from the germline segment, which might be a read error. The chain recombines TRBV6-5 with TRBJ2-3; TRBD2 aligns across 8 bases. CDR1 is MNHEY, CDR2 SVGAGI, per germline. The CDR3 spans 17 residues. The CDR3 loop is CASSYSPWRGDADMQYF. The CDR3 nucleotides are TGTGCCAGCAGTTACTCCCCTTGGCGGGGGGACGCAGATATGCAGTATTTT.

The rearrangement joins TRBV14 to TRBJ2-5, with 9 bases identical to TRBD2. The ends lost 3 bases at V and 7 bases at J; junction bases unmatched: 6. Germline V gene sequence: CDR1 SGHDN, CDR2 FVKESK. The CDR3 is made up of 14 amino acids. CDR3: CASSHGLAGTTQYF. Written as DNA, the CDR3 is TGTGCCAGCAGCCATGGCCTAGCGGGAACGACCCAGTACTTC. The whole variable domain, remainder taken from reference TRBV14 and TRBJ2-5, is EAGVTQFPSHSVIEKGQTVTLRCDPISGHDNLYWYRRVMGKEIKFLLHFVKESKQDESGMPNNRFLAERTGGTYSTLKVQPAELEDSGVYFCASSHGLAGTTQYFGPGTRLLVL.

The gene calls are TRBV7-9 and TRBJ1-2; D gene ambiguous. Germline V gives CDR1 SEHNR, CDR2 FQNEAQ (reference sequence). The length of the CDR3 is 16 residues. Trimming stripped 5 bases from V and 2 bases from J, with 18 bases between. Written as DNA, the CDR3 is TGTGCCAGCAGCGTCCCCGTGAAGGGCACCAACTATGGCTACACCTTC. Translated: CASSVPVKGTNYGYTF.

The DNA for the CDR3 is TGTGCCAGCAGTTTGGGGACAGGGGTTACAAATGAGCAGTTCTTC. Amino acids: CASSLGTGVTNEQFF. This chain uses TRBV12-3 or TRBV12-4 with TRBJ2-1, with 10 bases fitting TRBD1. There are 15 residues in the CDR3. Losses at the gene ends were 3 bases for V and 7 bases for J; bases not matched to a gene: 6.

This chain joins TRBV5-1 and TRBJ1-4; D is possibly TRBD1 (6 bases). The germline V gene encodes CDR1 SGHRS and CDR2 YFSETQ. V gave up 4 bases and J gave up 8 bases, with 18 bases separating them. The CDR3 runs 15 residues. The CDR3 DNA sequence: TGCGCCAGCAGCGTAGGAGCGAACAGGGAAGAAAAACTGTTTTTT. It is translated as CASSVGANREEKLFF. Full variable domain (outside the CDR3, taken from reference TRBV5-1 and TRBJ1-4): KAGVTQTPRYLIKTRGQQVTLSCSPISGHRSVSWYQQTPGQGLQFLFEYFSETQRNKGNFPGRFSGRQFSNSRSEMNVSTLELGDSALYLCASSVGANREEKLFFGSGTQLSVL.

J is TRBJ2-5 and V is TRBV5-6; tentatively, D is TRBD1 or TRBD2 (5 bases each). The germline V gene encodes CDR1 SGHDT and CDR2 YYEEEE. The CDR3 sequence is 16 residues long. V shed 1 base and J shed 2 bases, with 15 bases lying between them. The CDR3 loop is CASSLKSWDLQETQYF. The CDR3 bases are TGTGCCAGCAGCTTGAAATCCTGGGACCTACAAGAGACCCAGTACTTC. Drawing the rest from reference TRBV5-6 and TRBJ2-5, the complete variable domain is DAGVTQSPTHLIKTRGQQVTLRCSPKSGHDTVSWYQQALGQGPQFIFQYYEEEERQRGNFPDRFSGHQFPNYSSELNVNALLLGDSALYLCASSLKSWDLQETQYFGPGTRLLVL.

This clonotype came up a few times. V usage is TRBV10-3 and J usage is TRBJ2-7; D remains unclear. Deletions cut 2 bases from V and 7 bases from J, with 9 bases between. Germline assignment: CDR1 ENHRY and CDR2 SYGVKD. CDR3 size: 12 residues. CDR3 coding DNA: TGTGCCATCAGTGAGGGTCTTGGGGAGCAGTACTTC. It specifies CAISEGLGEQYF.

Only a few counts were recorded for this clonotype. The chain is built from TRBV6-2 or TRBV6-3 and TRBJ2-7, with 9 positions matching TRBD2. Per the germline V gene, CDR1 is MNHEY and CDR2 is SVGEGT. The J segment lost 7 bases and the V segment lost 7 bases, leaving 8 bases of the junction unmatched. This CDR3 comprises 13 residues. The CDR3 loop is CASTLAGSGEQYF. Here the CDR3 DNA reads TGTGCCAGCACTCTAGCGGGATCGGGGGAGCAGTACTTC.

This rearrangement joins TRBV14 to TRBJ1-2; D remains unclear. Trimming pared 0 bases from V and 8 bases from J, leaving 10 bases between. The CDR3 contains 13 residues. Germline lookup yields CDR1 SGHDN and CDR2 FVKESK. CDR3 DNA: TGTGCCAGCAGCCAAGAGCCAAGAGAAGGCTACACCTTC. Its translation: CASSQEPREGYTF.